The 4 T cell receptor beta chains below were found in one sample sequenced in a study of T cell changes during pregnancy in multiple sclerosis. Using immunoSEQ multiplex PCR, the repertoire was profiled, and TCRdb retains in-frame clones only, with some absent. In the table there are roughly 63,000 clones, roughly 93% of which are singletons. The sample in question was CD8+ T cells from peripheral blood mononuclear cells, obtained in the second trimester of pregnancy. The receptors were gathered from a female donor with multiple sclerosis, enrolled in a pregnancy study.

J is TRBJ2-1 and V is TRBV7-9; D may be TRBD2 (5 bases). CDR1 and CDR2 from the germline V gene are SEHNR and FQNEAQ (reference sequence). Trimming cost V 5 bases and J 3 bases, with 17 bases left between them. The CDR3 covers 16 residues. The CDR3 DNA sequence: TGTGCCAGCAGCACCGGGGTGGCAAGCAGCTACAATGAGCAGTTCTTC. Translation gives CASSTGVASSYNEQFF.

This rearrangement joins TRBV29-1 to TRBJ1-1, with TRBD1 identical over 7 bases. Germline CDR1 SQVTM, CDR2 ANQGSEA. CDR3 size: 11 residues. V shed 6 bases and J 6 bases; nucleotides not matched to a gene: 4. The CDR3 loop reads CSVPGTAEAFF. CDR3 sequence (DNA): TGCAGCGTCCCCGGGACAGCTGAAGCTTTCTTT.

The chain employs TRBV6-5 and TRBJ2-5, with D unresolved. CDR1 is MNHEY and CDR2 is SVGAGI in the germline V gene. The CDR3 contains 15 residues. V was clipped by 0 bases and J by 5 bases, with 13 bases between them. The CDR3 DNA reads TGTGCCAGCAGTTACTCGAGATGGAGCGATGAGACCCAGTACTTC. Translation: CASSYSRWSDETQYF.

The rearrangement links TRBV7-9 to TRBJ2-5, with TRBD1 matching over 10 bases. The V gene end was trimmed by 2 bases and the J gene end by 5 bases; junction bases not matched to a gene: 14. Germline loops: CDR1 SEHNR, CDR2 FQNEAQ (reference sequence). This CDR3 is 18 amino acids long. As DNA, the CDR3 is TGTGCCAGCAGCTTATCCGGGACAGGGGTTTTGAGTTTGGAGACCCAGTACTTC. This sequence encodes CASSLSGTGVLSLETQYF.